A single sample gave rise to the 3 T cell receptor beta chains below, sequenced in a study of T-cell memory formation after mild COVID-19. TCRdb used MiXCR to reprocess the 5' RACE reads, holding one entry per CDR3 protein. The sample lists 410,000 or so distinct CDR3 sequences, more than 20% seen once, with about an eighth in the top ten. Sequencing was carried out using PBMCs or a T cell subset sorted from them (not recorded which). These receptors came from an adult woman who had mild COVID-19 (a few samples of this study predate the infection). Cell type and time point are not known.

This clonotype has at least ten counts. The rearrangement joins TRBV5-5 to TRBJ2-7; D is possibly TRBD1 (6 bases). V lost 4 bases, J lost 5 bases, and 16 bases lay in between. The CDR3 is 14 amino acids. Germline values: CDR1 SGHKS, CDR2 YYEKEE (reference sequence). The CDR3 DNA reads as TGTGCCAGCAGCGTACAGGGTCCTCACGACGAGCAGTACTTC. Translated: CASSVQGPHDEQYF.

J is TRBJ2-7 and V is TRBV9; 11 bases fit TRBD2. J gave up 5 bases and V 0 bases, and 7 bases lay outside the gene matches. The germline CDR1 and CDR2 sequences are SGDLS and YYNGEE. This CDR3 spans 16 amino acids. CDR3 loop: CASSVARLAGSHEQYF. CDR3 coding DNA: TGTGCCAGCAGCGTAGCCCGACTAGCGGGGTCCCACGAGCAGTACTTC.

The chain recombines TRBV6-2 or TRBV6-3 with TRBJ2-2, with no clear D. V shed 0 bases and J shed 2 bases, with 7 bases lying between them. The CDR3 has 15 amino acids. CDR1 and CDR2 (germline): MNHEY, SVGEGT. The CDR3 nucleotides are TGTGCCAGCAGTTACTCGTGGACCAACACCGGGGAGCTGTTTTTT. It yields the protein CASSYSWTNTGELFF.